This T cell receptor beta chain comes out of a study of T cell changes during pregnancy in multiple sclerosis. Data came from immunoSEQ multiplex PCR; TCRdb stores just in-frame clones and leaves some out. Found here are some 130,000 clones, 90% to 98% of them singletons; the top ten hold 0.44%. Trimming shortened V by 2 bases and J by 2 bases, and 10 bases separated the two germline ends. In germline, CDR1 is SGHDT, CDR2 YYEEEE. The CDR3 runs to 14 residues. The chain couples TRBV5-6 to TRBJ1-1, with D uncertain. This clonotype originated in a female donor with multiple sclerosis, enrolled in a pregnancy study. This sample comprised peripheral blood, obtained after pregnancy. CDR3 region: CASSFARTNTEAFF. The DNA for the CDR3 is TGTGCCAGCAGCTTTGCGCGCACCAACACTGAAGCTTTCTTT.